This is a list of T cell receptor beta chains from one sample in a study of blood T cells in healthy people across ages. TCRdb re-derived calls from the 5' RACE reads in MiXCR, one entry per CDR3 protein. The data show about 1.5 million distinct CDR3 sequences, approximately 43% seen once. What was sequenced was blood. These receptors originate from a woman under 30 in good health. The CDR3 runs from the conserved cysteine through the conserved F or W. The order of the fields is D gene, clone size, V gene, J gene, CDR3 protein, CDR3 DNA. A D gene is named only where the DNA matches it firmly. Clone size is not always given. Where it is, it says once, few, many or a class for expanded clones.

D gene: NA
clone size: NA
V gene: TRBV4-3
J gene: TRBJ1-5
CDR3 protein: CASSQSRGGEANQPQHF
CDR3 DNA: TGCGCCAGCAGCCAGTCCAGGGGAGGGGAAGCAAATCAGCCCCAGCATTTT

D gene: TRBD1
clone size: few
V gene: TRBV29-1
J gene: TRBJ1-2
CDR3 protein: CSAQGARSLYGYTF
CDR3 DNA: TGCAGCGCCCAGGGGGCGCGAAGCCTTTATGGCTACACCTTC

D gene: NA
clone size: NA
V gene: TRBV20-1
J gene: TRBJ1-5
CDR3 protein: CSARMLVAGGNQPQHF
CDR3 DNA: TGCAGTGCTAGGATGTTGGTGGCAGGGGGCAATCAGCCCCAGCATTTT

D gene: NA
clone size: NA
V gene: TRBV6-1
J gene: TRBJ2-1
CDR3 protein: CASSEIGYVINNEQFF
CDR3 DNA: TGTGCCAGCAGTGAAATCGGCTACGTAATAAACAATGAGCAGTTCTTC

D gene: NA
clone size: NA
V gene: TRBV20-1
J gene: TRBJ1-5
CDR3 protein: CSARGPGAGNQPQHF
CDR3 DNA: TGCAGTGCTAGGGGTCCGGGGGCGGGCAATCAGCCCCAGCATTTT

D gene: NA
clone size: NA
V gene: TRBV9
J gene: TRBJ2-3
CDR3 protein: CASSVGGATSTDTQYF
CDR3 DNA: TGTGCCAGCAGCGTAGGGGGGGCCACTAGCACAGATACGCAGTATTTT

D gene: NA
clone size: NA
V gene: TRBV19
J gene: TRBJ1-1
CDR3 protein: CATGDTEVYTEAFF
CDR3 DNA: TGTGCCACCGGGGACACGGAGGTCTACACTGAAGCTTTCTTT

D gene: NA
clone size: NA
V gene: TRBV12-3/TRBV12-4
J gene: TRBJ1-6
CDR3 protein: CASSLGAVGSPLHF
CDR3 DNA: TGTGCCAGCAGTTTAGGAGCAGTCGGTTCACCCCTCCACTTT

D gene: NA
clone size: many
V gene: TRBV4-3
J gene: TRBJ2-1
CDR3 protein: CASSQATGSTSDEQFF
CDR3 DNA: TGCGCCAGCAGCCAGGCCACAGGGTCCACCAGCGATGAGCAGTTCTTC

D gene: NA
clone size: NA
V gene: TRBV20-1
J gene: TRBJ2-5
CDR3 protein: CSARVVGVQETQYF
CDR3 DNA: TGCAGTGCTAGAGTAGTCGGGGTTCAAGAGACCCAGTACTTC

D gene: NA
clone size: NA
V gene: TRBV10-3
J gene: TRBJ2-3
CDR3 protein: CAISDSTGGFSTDTQYF
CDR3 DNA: TGTGCCATCAGTGACTCAACCGGGGGTTTTAGCACAGATACGCAGTATTTT

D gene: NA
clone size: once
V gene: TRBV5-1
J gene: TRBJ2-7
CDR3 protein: CASSLTELGDYEQYF
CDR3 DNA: TGCGCCAGCAGCTTGACAGAGTTGGGAGACTACGAGCAGTACTTC

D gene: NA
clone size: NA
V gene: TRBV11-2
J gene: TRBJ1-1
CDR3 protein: CASSSGRTLSEAFF
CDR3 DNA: TGTGCCAGCAGCTCTGGCAGGACGCTTAGTGAAGCTTTCTTT

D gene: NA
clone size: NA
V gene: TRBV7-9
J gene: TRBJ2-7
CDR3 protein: CASSLVVAGIHNEQYF
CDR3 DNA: TGTGCCAGCAGCTTAGTGGTCGCGGGTATTCATAATGAGCAGTACTTC

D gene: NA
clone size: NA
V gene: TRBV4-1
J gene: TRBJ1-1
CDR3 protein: CASSQGKAGVGTEAFF
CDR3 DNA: TGCGCCAGCAGCCAAGGTAAGGCAGGCGTTGGGACTGAAGCTTTCTTT

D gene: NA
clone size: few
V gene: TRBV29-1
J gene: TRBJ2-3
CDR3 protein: CSVWNSGADTQYF
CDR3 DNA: TGCAGCGTTTGGAACTCTGGGGCAGATACGCAGTATTTT

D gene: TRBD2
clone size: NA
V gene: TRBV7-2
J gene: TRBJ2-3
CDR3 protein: CASSLVAGGHPTPTDTQYF
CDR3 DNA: TGTGCCAGCAGCTTAGTGGCGGGGGGACACCCAACTCCTACAGATACGCAGTATTTT

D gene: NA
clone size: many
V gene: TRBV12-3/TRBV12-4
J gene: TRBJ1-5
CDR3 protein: CASSLNYANQPQHF
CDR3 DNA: TGTGCCAGCAGTTTAAATTATGCCAATCAGCCCCAGCATTTT

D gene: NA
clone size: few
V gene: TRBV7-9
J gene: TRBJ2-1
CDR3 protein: CASSTMRGTAYNEQFF
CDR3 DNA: TGTGCCAGCAGCACCATGAGGGGCACCGCCTACAATGAGCAGTTCTTC

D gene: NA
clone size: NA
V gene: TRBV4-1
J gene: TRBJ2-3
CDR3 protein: CASSPYGLATDTQYF
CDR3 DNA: TGCGCCAGCAGCCCCTATGGGTTAGCAACAGATACGCAGTATTTT

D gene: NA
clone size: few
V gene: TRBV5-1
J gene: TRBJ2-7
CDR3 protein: CASSLDMTGYYEQYF
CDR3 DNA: TGCGCCAGCAGCTTGGACATGACAGGCTACTACGAGCAGTACTTC

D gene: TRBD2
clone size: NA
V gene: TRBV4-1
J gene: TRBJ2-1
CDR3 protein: CASSPGLAGSSYNEQFF
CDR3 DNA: TGCGCCAGCAGCCCGGGACTAGCGGGGAGCTCCTACAATGAGCAGTTCTTC

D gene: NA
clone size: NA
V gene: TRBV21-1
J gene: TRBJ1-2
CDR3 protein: CASSQGDPDPSGYGYTF
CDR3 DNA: TGTGCCAGCAGCCAGGGTGATCCGGACCCGTCGGGCTATGGCTACACCTTC

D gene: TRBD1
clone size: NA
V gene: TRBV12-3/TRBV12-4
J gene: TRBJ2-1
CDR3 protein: CASSSRTGVSYNEQFF
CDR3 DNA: TGTGCCAGCAGTTCCCGGACAGGGGTCTCCTACAATGAGCAGTTCTTC

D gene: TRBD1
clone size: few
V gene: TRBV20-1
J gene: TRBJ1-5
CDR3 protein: CSARDRTGGVQPQHF
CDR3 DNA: TGCAGTGCTAGAGATCGAACAGGGGGGGTTCAGCCCCAGCATTTT

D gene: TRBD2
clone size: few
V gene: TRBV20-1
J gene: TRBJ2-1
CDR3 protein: CSATVPGLAGGPYEQFF
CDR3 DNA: TGCAGTGCTACCGTCCCGGGACTAGCGGGAGGGCCCTATGAGCAGTTCTTC

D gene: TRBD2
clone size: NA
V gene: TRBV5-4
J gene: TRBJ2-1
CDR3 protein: CASSPAGLAGGLYNEQFF
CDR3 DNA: TGTGCCAGCAGCCCGGCGGGACTAGCGGGGGGGCTATACAATGAGCAGTTCTTC

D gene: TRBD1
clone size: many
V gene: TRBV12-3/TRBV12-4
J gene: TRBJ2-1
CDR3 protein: CARRGQRRTSYNEQFF
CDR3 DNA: TGTGCCAGGAGGGGGCAGCGGCGAACCTCCTACAATGAGCAGTTCTTC

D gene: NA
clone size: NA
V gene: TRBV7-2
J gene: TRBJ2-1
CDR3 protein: CASSWDGTTAYNEQFF
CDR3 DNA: TGTGCCAGCAGCTGGGACGGGACCACTGCATACAATGAGCAGTTCTTC

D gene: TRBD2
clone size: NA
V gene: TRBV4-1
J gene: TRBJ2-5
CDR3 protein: CAGSQDTGLAGVQYF
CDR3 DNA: TGCGCCGGCAGCCAAGATACGGGACTAGCGGGGGTGCAGTACTTC

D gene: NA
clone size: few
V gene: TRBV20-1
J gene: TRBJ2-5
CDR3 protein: CSARHPLETQYF
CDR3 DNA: TGCAGTGCTAGACACCCACTGGAGACCCAGTACTTC

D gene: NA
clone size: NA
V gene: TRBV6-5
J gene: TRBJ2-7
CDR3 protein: CASRYDGEQYF
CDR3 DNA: TGTGCCAGCAGGTATGACGGCGAGCAGTACTTC

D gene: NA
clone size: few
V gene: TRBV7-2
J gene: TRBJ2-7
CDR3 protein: CASSQLLPQRYEQYF
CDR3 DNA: TGTGCCAGCAGCCAACTCTTACCTCAGAGATACGAGCAGTACTTC

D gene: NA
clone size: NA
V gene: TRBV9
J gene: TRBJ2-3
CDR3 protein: CASSVGLVPDTQYF
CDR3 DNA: TGTGCCAGCAGCGTAGGGCTAGTTCCAGATACGCAGTATTTT

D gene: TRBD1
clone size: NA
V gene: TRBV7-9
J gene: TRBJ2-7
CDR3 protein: CASSPRDRLSYEQYF
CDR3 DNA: TGTGCCAGCAGCCCCCGGGACAGGCTCTCCTACGAGCAGTACTTC

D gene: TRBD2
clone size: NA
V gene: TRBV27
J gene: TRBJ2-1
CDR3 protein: CASSPLRGGRHEQFF
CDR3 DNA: TGTGCCAGCAGCCCCTTACGGGGGGGCCGTCATGAGCAGTTCTTC

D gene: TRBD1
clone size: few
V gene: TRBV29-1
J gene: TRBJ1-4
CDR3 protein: CSVRQGASEKLFF
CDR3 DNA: TGCAGCGTGAGACAGGGGGCCTCTGAAAAACTGTTTTTT

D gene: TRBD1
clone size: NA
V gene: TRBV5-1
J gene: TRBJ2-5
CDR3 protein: CASSTGTVGYNEQYF
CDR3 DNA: TGCGCCAGCAGCACAGGGACAGTCGGCTACAATGAGCAGTACTTC

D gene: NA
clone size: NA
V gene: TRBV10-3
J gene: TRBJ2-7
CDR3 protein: CAISELPYSYNEQYF
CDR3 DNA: TGTGCCATCAGTGAGTTGCCCTACTCCTACAATGAGCAGTACTTC

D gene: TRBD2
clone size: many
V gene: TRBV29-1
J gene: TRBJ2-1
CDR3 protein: CSALTSGSYEQFF
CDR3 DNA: TGCAGCGCACTGACTAGCGGGAGCTATGAGCAGTTCTTC

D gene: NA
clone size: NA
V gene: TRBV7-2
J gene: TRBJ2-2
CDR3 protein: CASSRAADTNTGELFF
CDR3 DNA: TGTGCCAGCAGCCGAGCGGCTGACACCAACACCGGGGAGCTGTTTTTT

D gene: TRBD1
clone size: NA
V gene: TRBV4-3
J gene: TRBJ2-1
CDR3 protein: CASSQLSGTGYDNEQFF
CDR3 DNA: TGCGCCAGCAGCCAACTGTCCGGGACAGGGTACGACAATGAGCAGTTCTTC

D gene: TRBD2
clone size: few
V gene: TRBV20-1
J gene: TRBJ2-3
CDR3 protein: CSASPSGAADTQYF
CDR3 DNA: TGCAGTGCTAGCCCTAGCGGGGCCGCAGATACGCAGTATTTT

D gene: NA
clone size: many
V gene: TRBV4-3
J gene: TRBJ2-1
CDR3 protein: CASSQDWRSYNEQFF
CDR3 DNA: TGCGCCAGCAGCCAAGATTGGAGGTCCTACAATGAGCAGTTCTTC

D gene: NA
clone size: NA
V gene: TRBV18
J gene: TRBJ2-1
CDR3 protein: CASSLISSQFF
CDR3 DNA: TGTGCCAGCTCTCTAATCTCCTCGCAGTTCTTC

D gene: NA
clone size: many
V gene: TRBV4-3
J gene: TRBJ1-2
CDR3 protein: CASSHKGLGGYTF
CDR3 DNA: TGCGCCAGCAGCCATAAGGGGTTGGGTGGCTACACCTTC

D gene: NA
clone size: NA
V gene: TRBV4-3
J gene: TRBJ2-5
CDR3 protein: CASSHQFGDEQYF
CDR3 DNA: TGCGCCAGCAGCCATCAGTTTGGTGATGAGCAGTACTTC

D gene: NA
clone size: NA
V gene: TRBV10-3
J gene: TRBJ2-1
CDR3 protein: CAISVDWKDQFF
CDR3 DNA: TGTGCCATCAGTGTTGACTGGAAGGACCAGTTCTTC

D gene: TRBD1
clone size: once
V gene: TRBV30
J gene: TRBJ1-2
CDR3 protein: CAWSNSLRTGNGYTF
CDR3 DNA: TGTGCCTGGAGCAATTCCCTCCGGACAGGGAATGGCTACACCTTC